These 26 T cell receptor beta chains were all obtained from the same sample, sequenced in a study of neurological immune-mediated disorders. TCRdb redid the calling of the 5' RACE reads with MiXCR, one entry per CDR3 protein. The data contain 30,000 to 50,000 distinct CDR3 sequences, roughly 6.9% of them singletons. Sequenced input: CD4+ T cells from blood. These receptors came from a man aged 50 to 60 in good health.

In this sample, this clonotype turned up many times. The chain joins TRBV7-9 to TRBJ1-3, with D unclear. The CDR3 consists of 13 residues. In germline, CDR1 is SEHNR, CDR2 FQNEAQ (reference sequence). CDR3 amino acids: CGASKRSGNTIYF. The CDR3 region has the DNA TGTGGAGCCTCGAAGCGCTCTGGAAACACCATATATTTT. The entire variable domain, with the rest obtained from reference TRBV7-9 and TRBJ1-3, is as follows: DTGVSQNPRHKITKRGQNVTFRCDPISEHNRLYWYRQTLGQGPEFLTYFQNEAQLEKSRLLSDRFSAERPKGSFSTLEIQRTEQGDSAMYLCGASKRSGNTIYFGEGSWLTVV.

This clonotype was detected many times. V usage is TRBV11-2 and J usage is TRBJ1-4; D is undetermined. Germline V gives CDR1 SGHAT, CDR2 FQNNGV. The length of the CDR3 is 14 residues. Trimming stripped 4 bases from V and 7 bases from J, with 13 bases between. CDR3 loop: CASSSGRRREKLFF. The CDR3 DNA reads TGTGCCAGCAGCTCCGGGAGGCGACGTGAAAAACTGTTTTTT.

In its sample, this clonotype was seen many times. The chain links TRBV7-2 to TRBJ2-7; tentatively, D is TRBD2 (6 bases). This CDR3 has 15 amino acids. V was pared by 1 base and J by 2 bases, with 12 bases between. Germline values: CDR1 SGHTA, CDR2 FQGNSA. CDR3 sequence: CASSLGGINTYEQYF. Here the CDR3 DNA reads TGTGCCAGCAGCTTAGGCGGGATAAACACCTACGAGCAGTACTTC.

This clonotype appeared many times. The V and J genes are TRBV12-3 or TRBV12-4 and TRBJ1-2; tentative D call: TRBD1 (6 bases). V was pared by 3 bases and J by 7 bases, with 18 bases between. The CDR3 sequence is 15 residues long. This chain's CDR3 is CASSFRGQGIAGYTF. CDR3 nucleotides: TGTGCCAGCAGTTTCAGGGGTCAGGGGATCGCTGGCTACACCTTC.

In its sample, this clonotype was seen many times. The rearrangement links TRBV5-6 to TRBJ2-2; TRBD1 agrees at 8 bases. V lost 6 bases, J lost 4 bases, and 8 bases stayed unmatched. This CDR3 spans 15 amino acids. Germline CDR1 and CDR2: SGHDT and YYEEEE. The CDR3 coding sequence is TGTGCCAGCAACCTGGGACAGGTCCTCACCGGGGAGCTGTTTTTT. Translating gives CASNLGQVLTGELFF.

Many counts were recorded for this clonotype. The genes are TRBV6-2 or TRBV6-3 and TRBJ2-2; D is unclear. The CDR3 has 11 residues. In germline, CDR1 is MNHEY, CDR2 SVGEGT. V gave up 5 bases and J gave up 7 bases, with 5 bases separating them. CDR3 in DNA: TGTGCCAGCAGTCGACTCGGGGAGCTGTTTTTT. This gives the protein CASSRLGELFF.

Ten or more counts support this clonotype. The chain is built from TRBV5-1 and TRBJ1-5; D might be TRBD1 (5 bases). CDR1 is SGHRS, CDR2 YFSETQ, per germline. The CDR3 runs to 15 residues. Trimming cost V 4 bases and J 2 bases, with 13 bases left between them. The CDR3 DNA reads TGCGCCAGCAGCGTGGCAGGGTATGGCAATCAGCCCCAGCATTTT. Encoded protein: CASSVAGYGNQPQHF.

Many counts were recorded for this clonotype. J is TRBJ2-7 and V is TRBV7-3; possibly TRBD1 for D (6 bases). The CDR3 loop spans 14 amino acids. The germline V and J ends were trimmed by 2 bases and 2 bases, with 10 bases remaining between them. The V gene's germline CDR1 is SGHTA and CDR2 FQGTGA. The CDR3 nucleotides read TGTGCCAGCAGCTTATCAGGGGCGGCCTACGAGCAGTACTTC. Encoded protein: CASSLSGAAYEQYF.

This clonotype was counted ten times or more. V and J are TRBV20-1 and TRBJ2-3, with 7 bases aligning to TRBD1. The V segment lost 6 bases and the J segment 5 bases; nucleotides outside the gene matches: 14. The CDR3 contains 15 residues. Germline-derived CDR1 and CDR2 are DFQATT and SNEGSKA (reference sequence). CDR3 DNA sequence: TGCAGTGCAACTAAAATACAGGGGACGATAGATACGCAGTATTTT. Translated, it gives CSATKIQGTIDTQYF.

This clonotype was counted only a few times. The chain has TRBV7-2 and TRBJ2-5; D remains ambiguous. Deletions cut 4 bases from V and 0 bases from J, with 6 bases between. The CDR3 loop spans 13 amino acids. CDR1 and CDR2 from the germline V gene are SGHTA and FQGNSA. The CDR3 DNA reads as TGTGCCAGCAGCTCCCGGGACCAAGAGACCCAGTACTTC. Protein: CASSSRDQETQYF. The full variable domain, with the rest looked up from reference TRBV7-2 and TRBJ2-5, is GAGVSQSPSNKVTEKGKDVELRCDPISGHTALYWYRQSLGQGLEFLIYFQGNSAPDKSGLPSDRFSAERTGGSVSTLTIQRTQQEDSAVYLCASSSRDQETQYFGPGTRLLVL.

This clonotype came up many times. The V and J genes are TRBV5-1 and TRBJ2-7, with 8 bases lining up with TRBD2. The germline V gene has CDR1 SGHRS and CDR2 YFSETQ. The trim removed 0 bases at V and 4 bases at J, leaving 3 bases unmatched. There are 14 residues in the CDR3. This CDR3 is CASSLAVAGYEQYF. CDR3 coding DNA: TGCGCCAGCAGCTTGGCGGTAGCGGGGTACGAGCAGTACTTC.

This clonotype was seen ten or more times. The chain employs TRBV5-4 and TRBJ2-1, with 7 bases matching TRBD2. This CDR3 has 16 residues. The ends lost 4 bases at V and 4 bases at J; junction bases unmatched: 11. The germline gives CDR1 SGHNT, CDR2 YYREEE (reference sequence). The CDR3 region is CASSVGAGLGYNEQFF. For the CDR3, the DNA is TGTGCCAGCAGCGTGGGAGCGGGACTGGGATACAATGAGCAGTTCTTC.

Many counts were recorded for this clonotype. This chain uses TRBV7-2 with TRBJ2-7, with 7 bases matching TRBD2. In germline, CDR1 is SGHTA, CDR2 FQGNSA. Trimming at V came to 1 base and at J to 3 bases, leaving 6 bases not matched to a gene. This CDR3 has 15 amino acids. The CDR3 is CASSLGWEGLYEQYF. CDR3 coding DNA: TGTGCCAGCAGCTTAGGATGGGAGGGCCTCTACGAGCAGTACTTC. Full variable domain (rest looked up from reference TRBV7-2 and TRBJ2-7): GAGVSQSPSNKVTEKGKDVELRCDPISGHTALYWYRQSLGQGLEFLIYFQGNSAPDKSGLPSDRFSAERTGGSVSTLTIQRTQQEDSAVYLCASSLGWEGLYEQYFGPGTRLTVT.

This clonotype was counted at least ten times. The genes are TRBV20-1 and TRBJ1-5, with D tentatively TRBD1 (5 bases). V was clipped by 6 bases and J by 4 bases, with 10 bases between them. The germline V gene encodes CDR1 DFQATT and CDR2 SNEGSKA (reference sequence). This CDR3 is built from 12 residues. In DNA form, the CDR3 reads TGCAGTGCCTCATGGGGGAATCAGCCCCAGCATTTT. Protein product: CSASWGNQPQHF.

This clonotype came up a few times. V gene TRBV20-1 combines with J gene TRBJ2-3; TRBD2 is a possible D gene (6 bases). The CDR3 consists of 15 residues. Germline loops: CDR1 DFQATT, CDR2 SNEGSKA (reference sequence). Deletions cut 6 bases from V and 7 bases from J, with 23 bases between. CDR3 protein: CSALLAAGTLNTQYF. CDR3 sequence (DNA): TGCAGTGCCCTCCTCGCGGCAGGGACTCTCAATACGCAGTATTTT.

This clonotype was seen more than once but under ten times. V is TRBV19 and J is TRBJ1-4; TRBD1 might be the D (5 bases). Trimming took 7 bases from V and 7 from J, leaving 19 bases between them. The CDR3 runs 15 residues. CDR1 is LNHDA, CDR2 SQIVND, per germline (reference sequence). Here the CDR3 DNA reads TGTGCCAGTATCGACGGGGGGGGAGGAAGTGAAAAACTGTTTTTT. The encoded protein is CASIDGGGGSEKLFF.

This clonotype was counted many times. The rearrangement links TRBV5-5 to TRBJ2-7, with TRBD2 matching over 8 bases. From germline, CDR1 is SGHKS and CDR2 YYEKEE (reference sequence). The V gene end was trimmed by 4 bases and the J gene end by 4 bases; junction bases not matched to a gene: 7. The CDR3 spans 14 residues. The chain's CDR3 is CASSISGRSYEQYF. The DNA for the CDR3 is TGTGCCAGCAGCATCAGCGGGAGATCTTACGAGCAGTACTTC. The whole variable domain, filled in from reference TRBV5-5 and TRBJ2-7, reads DAGVTQSPTHLIKTRGQQVTLRCSPISGHKSVSWYQQVLGQGPQFIFQYYEKEERGRGNFPDRFSARQFPNYSSELNVNALLLGDSALYLCASSISGRSYEQYFGPGTRLTVT.

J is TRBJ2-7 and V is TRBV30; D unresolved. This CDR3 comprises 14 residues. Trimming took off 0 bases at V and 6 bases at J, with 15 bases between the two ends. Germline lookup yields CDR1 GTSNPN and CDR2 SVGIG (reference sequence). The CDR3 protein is CAWSVEWKHGEQYF. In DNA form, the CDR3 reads TGTGCCTGGAGTGTAGAGTGGAAGCACGGCGAGCAGTACTTC.

As DNA, the CDR3 is TGTGCCAGCAGCGACAGGAACGGGGCCGGGGAGCTGTTTTTT. Translation: CASSDRNGAGELFF. V is TRBV5-4 and J is TRBJ2-2, with a possible D match to TRBD1 (6 bases). The CDR3 has 14 amino acids. Looked up from germline, CDR1 is SGHNT and CDR2 is YYREEE (reference sequence). V lost 4 bases and J 6 bases, leaving 13 bases between the germline ends.

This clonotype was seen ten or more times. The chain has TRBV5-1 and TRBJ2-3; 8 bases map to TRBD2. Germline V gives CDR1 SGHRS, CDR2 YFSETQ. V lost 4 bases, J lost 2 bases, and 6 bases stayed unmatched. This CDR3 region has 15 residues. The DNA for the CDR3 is TGCGCCAGCAGCCCCGGGACTAGGCCCACAGATACGCAGTATTTT. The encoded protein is CASSPGTRPTDTQYF.

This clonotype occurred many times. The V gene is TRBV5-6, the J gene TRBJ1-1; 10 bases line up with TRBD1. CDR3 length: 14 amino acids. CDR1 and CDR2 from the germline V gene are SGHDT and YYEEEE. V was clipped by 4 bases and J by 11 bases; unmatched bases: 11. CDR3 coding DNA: TGTGCCAGCAGCCGGAGGACAGGGGGAAAAACCGCTTTCTTT. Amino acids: CASSRRTGGKTAFF.

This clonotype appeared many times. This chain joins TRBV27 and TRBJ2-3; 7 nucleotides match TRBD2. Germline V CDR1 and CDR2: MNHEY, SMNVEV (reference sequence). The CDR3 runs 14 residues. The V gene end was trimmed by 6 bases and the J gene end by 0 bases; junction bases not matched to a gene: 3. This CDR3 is CASRRRGSTDTQYF. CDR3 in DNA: TGTGCCAGCAGGCGGCGGGGGAGCACAGATACGCAGTATTTT.

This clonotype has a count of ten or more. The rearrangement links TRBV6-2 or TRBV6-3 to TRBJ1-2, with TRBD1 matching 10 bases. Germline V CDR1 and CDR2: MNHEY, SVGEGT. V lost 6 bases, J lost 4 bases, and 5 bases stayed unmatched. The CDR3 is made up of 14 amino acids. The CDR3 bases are TGTGCCAGCAGCCGTCGGACAGGGGGCTATGGCTACACCTTC. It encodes CASSRRTGGYGYTF.

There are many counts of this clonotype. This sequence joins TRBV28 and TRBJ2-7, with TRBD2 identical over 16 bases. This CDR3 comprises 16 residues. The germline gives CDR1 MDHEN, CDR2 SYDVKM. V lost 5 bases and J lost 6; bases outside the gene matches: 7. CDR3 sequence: CASSTTGTSGRAEQYF. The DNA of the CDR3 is TGTGCCAGCAGTACCACTGGGACTAGCGGGAGGGCCGAGCAGTACTTC.

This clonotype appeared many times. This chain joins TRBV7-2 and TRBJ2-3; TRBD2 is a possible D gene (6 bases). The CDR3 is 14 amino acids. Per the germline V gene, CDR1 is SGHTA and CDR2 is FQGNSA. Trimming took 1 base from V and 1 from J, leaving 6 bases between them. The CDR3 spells CASSLERGTDTQYF. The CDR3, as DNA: TGTGCCAGCAGCTTAGAGCGGGGCACAGATACGCAGTATTTT.

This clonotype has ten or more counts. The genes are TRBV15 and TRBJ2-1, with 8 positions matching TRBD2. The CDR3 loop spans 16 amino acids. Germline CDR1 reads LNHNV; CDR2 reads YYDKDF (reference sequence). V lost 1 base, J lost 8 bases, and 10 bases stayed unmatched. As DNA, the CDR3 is TGTGCCACCAGCAGAGGGGCCGGGAGGGCCGGGGATGAGCAGTTCTTC. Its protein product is CATSRGAGRAGDEQFF. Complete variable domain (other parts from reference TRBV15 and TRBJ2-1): DAMVIQNPRYQVTQFGKPVTLSCSQTLNHNVMYWYQQKSSQAPKLLFHYYDKDFNNEADTPDNFQSRRPNTSFCFLDIRSPGLGDTAMYLCATSRGAGRAGDEQFFGPGTRLTVL.